Listed below are T cell receptor beta chains from one sample, sequenced in a study of human T cells and chemical hapten exposure. One entry per CDR3 protein, called by TCRdb with MiXCR from the RACE reads. The repertoire holds around 100,000 distinct CDR3 sequences, about 10% seen once, with around 3.5% in the top ten. Sequencing used whole blood, obtained in connection with sensitization to the hapten diphenylcyclopropenone (DPC). The receptors were sampled from a woman in her thirties or forties with alopecia areata. Some clones in this sample may be carry-over from other donors' samples. The CDR3 runs from the conserved cysteine through the conserved F or W. Fields, in order: D gene, V gene, clone size, J gene, CDR3 protein, CDR3 DNA. A D gene is named only where the DNA matches it firmly. Where a row states a size, it is once, few, many or the class of an expanded clone; other rows omit it.

d_call: -
v_call: TRBV7-2
clone_size: -
j_call: TRBJ1-1
cdr3_aa: CASSLGFGGLNTEAFF
cdr3_nt: TGTGCCAGCAGCTTAGGGTTCGGGGGTTTGAACACTGAAGCTTTCTTT

d_call: -
v_call: TRBV10-3
clone_size: many
j_call: TRBJ1-1
cdr3_aa: CATGQMNTEAFF
cdr3_nt: TGTGCCACCGGACAGATGAACACTGAAGCTTTCTTT

d_call: -
v_call: TRBV9
clone_size: few
j_call: TRBJ1-1
cdr3_aa: CASSAGQLMNTEAFF
cdr3_nt: TGTGCCAGCAGCGCCGGACAGCTCATGAACACTGAAGCTTTCTTT

d_call: -
v_call: TRBV6-6
clone_size: few
j_call: TRBJ1-3
cdr3_aa: CASSLTGGPGNTIYF
cdr3_nt: TGTGCCAGCAGTTTAACGGGGGGCCCTGGAAACACCATATATTTT

d_call: TRBD1
v_call: TRBV7-8
clone_size: few
j_call: TRBJ2-6
cdr3_aa: CASRTGYAGANVLTF
cdr3_nt: TGTGCCAGCAGGACAGGGTATGCTGGGGCCAACGTCCTGACTTTC

d_call: -
v_call: TRBV20-1
clone_size: many
j_call: TRBJ1-5
cdr3_aa: CSARDGAGVQPQHF
cdr3_nt: TGCAGTGCTAGAGATGGGGCAGGGGTTCAGCCCCAGCATTTT

d_call: -
v_call: TRBV19
clone_size: many
j_call: TRBJ1-1
cdr3_aa: CASSISAGENTEAFF
cdr3_nt: TGTGCCAGTAGTATCTCCGCAGGGGAGAACACTGAAGCTTTCTTT

d_call: -
v_call: TRBV19
clone_size: -
j_call: TRBJ1-1
cdr3_aa: CASSIPISGNTEAFF
cdr3_nt: TGTGCCAGTAGTATCCCCATCTCAGGCAACACTGAAGCTTTCTTT

d_call: -
v_call: TRBV5-1
clone_size: few
j_call: TRBJ2-3
cdr3_aa: CASSRSNSAPTDTQYF
cdr3_nt: TGCGCCAGCAGCCGCTCGAACTCTGCCCCCACAGATACGCAGTATTTT

d_call: -
v_call: TRBV4-2
clone_size: many
j_call: TRBJ2-7
cdr3_aa: CASSQDLTVPYEQYF
cdr3_nt: TGTGCCAGCAGCCAAGATCTGACAGTACCCTACGAGCAGTACTTC

d_call: TRBD1
v_call: TRBV20-1
clone_size: -
j_call: TRBJ2-5
cdr3_aa: CSAASGTGEETQYF
cdr3_nt: TGCAGTGCGGCCTCCGGGACAGGGGAAGAGACCCAGTACTTC